A single sample gave rise to the 32 T cell receptor beta chains below, sequenced in a study of blood T cells in healthy people across ages. Combining a sample-barcoded 5' primer with a J-beta primer mix, a second PCR ran for about 7 to 12 cycles. TCRdb re-analysed the 5' RACE reads in MiXCR, keeping a single row per CDR3 protein. There are some 1.5 million distinct CDR3 sequences in the sample; about 45% occur only once, and around 4% lies in the top ten. The sequenced sample was blood. All receptors derive from a woman under 30 in good health.

The J gene is TRBJ2-3, the V gene TRBV24-1; TRBD1 is a possible D gene (5 bases). V lost 6 bases and J lost 0, with 12 bases in between. The CDR3 has 15 amino acids. Germline V gene sequence: CDR1 KGHDR, CDR2 SFDVKD. This CDR3 reads CATSKGLKSTDTQYF. CDR3 bases: TGTGCCACCAGTAAGGGGCTAAAAAGCACAGATACGCAGTATTTT.

The genes are TRBV18 and TRBJ2-4, with 12 positions matching TRBD2. With the DNA end fitting TRBJ2-7 better, the J assignment may be wrong. From germline, CDR1 is KGHSH and CDR2 LQKENI. This CDR3 spans 16 amino acids. Here the CDR3 reads CASSPSTSGGFYEQYF. CDR3 DNA: TGTGCCAGCTCACCATCGACTAGCGGGGGTTTTTACGAGCAGTACTTC.

This clonotype was seen only a few times. The rearrangement uses TRBV20-1 and TRBJ2-5, with 7 positions matching TRBD1. With 3 bases clipped from V and 2 bases from J, the junction kept 6 bases outside the gene matches. The CDR3 is made up of 14 amino acids. From germline, CDR1 is DFQATT and CDR2 SNEGSKA (reference sequence). This CDR3 is CSASPGQVQETQYF. The CDR3 nucleotides read TGCAGTGCTAGCCCCGGACAGGTACAAGAGACCCAGTACTTC.

In its sample, this clonotype was seen a few times. This chain links TRBV4-1 with TRBJ2-3, with D perhaps TRBD1 (5 bases). Looked up from germline, CDR1 is MGHRA and CDR2 is YSYEKL. Trimming stripped 3 bases from V and 3 bases from J, with 13 bases between. This CDR3 is built from 15 residues. The CDR3 reads CASSQTQGTTDTQYF. CDR3 bases: TGCGCCAGCAGCCAGACTCAGGGTACAACAGATACGCAGTATTTT.

This clonotype showed up just a few times. The V call is TRBV4-3, the J call TRBJ2-3, with D unclear. Looked up from germline, CDR1 is LGHNA and CDR2 is YSLEER. The CDR3 totals 14 residues. Trimming left V 0 bases short and J 3 bases short, with 7 bases between. CDR3 nucleotide sequence: TGCGCCAGCAGCCAAGATGGGAATACAGATACGCAGTATTTT. This translates into CASSQDGNTDTQYF.

The chain employs TRBV5-1 and TRBJ1-1; 7 bases map to TRBD1. This CDR3 contains 14 residues. Looked up from germline, CDR1 is SGHRS and CDR2 is YFSETQ. V was pared by 2 bases and J by 3 bases, with 4 bases of the junction left unmatched. The CDR3 coding sequence is TGCGCCAGCAGCTTTCAGGGGGACTACACTGAAGCTTTCTTT. Protein: CASSFQGDYTEAFF.

This clonotype was observed many times. The CDR3 loop reads CASRGEVSGNQPQHF. In DNA form, the CDR3 reads TGTGCCAGCCGGGGAGAGGTCTCGGGAAATCAGCCCCAGCATTTT. The chain employs TRBV12-3 or TRBV12-4 and TRBJ1-5; D is unclear. Trimming pared 8 bases from V and 4 bases from J, leaving 18 bases between. The CDR3 is made up of 15 amino acids.

CDR3 bases: TGCGCCAGCAGCATGGCTGCCTATGGCTACACCTTC. Translation gives CASSMAAYGYTF. The rearrangement uses TRBV5-1 and TRBJ1-2; no firm D call. Germline CDR1 is SGHRS and CDR2 is YFSETQ. CDR3 length: 12 amino acids. V was pared by 4 bases and J by 4 bases, with 8 bases between.

The chain employs TRBV5-1 and TRBJ1-4; 7 bases map to TRBD1. J gave up 6 bases and V 4 bases, and 6 bases lay outside the gene matches. Germline V gene sequence: CDR1 SGHRS, CDR2 YFSETQ. The CDR3 is 14 residues long. The CDR3, as DNA: TGCGCCAGCAGCGTGCGGGACAGCCATGAAAAACTGTTTTTT. It codes for CASSVRDSHEKLFF.

The chain recombines TRBV11-1 with TRBJ2-4; 7 positions match TRBD1. With V trimmed by 3 bases and J by 7 bases, 6 bases remained unmatched. This CDR3 region has 14 residues. The V gene's germline CDR1 is SGHAT and CDR2 FQDESV (reference sequence). DNA for the CDR3: TGTGCCAGCAGCTTTGCAGGGACAGCCAACATTCAGTACTTC. Translation gives CASSFAGTANIQYF.

There are a few counts of this clonotype. V is TRBV12-3 or TRBV12-4 and J is TRBJ1-4; D not certain. Trimming removed 6 bases from V and 4 bases from J, with 15 bases in between. This CDR3 is 15 amino acids long. The CDR3 sequence: CASRNLGSINEKLFF. The CDR3 bases are TGTGCCAGCAGAAACTTGGGCAGCATTAATGAAAAACTGTTTTTT.

The table lists this clonotype with many counts. The V call is TRBV12-3 or TRBV12-4, the J call TRBJ2-7; 9 bases are a match to TRBD1. The V segment lost 2 bases and the J segment 4 bases; nucleotides outside the gene matches: 6. This CDR3 is 15 amino acids long. For the CDR3, the DNA is TGTGCCAGCAGTTTACGAGCACAGGGGGCTTACGAGCAGTACTTC. Its translation: CASSLRAQGAYEQYF.

The J gene is TRBJ1-4, the V gene TRBV11-2; D remains ambiguous. The length of the CDR3 is 15 residues. Germline V gives CDR1 SGHAT, CDR2 FQNNGV. Trimming took 2 bases from V and 0 from J, leaving 7 bases between them. The DNA for the CDR3 is TGTGCCAGCAGCTTATTCCTGGCAACTAATGAAAAACTGTTTTTT. Its protein product is CASSLFLATNEKLFF.

The chain uses TRBV10-3 and TRBJ2-1; maybe TRBD2 (6 bases). This CDR3 is 14 amino acids long. Germline loops: CDR1 ENHRY, CDR2 SYGVKD. The V end lost 8 bases, the J end lost 5 bases, and 16 bases lay between the germline ends. The CDR3 DNA reads as TGTGCCATCGCGGGCGGGGTTTTTAACAATGAGCAGTTCTTC. This codes for CAIAGGVFNNEQFF.

The chain is built from TRBV9 and TRBJ2-6; D not certain. The CDR3 runs to 15 residues. Germline CDR1 is SGDLS and CDR2 is YYNGEE. Trimming took 2 bases from V and 0 from J, leaving 6 bases between them. CDR3 DNA: TGTGCCAGCAGCGTCCGAAGCTCTGGGGCCAACGTCCTGACTTTC. Its protein is CASSVRSSGANVLTF.

The chain uses TRBV12-3 or TRBV12-4 and TRBJ1-5; 9 nucleotides line up with TRBD1. With V trimmed by 6 bases and J by 3 bases, 9 bases remained unmatched. The CDR3 is 16 residues long. This chain's CDR3 is CASSQMDRGFNQPQHF. The CDR3 coding sequence is TGTGCCAGCAGCCAGATGGACAGGGGCTTCAATCAGCCCCAGCATTTT.

This clonotype showed up just a few times. V and J are TRBV18 and TRBJ1-5; D might be TRBD1 (6 bases). Trimming left V 5 bases short and J 4 bases short, with 12 bases between. CDR3 length: 14 residues. The germline V gene has CDR1 KGHSH and CDR2 LQKENI. Written as DNA, the CDR3 is TGTGCCAGCTCAACACAGGGTGTTAATCAGCCCCAGCATTTT. Protein: CASSTQGVNQPQHF. The variable domain in full, with the rest retrieved from reference TRBV18 and TRBJ1-5, is NAGVMQNPRHLVRRRGQEARLRCSPMKGHSHVYWYRQLPEEGLKFMVYLQKENIIDESGMPKERFSAEFPKEGPSILRIQQVVRGDSAAYFCASSTQGVNQPQHFGDGTRLSIL.

This clonotype was seen a few times. The V gene is TRBV10-3, the J gene TRBJ2-3, with D possibly matching TRBD2 (6 bases). Germline V gene sequence: CDR1 ENHRY, CDR2 SYGVKD. V was shortened by 6 bases and J by 2 bases, with 15 bases between the two germline ends. This CDR3 spans 15 amino acids. The chain's CDR3 is CAISGLADYTDTQYF. Here the CDR3 DNA reads TGTGCCATCAGCGGTTTAGCGGACTACACAGATACGCAGTATTTT.

The rearrangement uses TRBV5-1 and TRBJ2-1, with 13 positions matching TRBD2. The junction had 3 bases not matched to a gene; V was cut back by 3 bases and J by 6 bases. CDR1 is SGHRS, CDR2 YFSETQ, per germline. The CDR3 runs 15 residues. This chain's CDR3 is CASSWTSGGFNEQFF. In nucleotides, the CDR3 is TGCGCCAGCAGCTGGACTAGCGGGGGTTTCAATGAGCAGTTCTTC.

This clonotype was observed a few times. V usage is TRBV11-2 and J usage is TRBJ2-7; TRBD2 agrees at 9 bases. Looked up from germline, CDR1 is SGHAT and CDR2 is FQNNGV. CDR3 length: 15 amino acids. With V trimmed by 3 bases and J by 3 bases, 6 bases remained unmatched. CDR3 residues: CASSFGLARGYEQYF. The CDR3 coding sequence is TGTGCCAGCAGCTTCGGACTAGCGAGAGGCTACGAGCAGTACTTC.

This clonotype was observed once. The genes are TRBV7-9 and TRBJ2-3; D is unclear. V lost 5 bases and J lost 4, with 13 bases in between. Germline V gives CDR1 SEHNR, CDR2 FQNEAQ (reference sequence). The CDR3 is 14 residues long. The DNA for the CDR3 is TGTGCCAGCAGCGCCCCTCTATGGTCAGATACGCAGTATTTT. As protein: CASSAPLWSDTQYF.

This clonotype was found a few times. The rearrangement joins TRBV4-3 to TRBJ2-4; D is perhaps TRBD1 or TRBD2 (5 bases each). Germline assignment: CDR1 LGHNA and CDR2 YSLEER. The CDR3 consists of 16 residues. V was pared by 5 bases and J by 2 bases, with 16 bases between. CDR3 bases: TGCGCCAGCAGCGAGGGGCCTTGGGGGACCAAAAACATTCAGTACTTC. Translated, it gives CASSEGPWGTKNIQYF.

This clonotype was recorded many times. The genes are TRBV4-2 and TRBJ2-1; D call uncertain. Trimming removed 0 bases at V and 5 bases at J, with 8 bases between. Per germline, CDR1 LGHNA and CDR2 YNFKEQ. The CDR3 extends over 14 amino acids. The CDR3 coding sequence is TGTGCCAGCAGCCAAGATCGCGAGGACAATGAGCAGTTCTTC. Its translation is CASSQDREDNEQFF.

The gene calls are TRBV12-3 or TRBV12-4 and TRBJ2-7, with TRBD1 identical over 9 bases. V trimming: 7 bases; J trimming: 6 bases; junction bases outside the gene matches: 10. The CDR3 is 14 amino acids. CDR3 loop: CASTWGTGNSEQYF. Here the CDR3 DNA reads TGTGCCAGCACCTGGGGGACAGGGAATAGCGAGCAGTACTTC.

The chain couples TRBV4-1 to TRBJ2-7; D is uncertain. Per the germline V gene, CDR1 is MGHRA and CDR2 is YSYEKL. The CDR3 is made up of 13 amino acids. V gave up 3 bases and J gave up 7 bases, with 13 bases separating them. CDR3 region: CASSQATLVEQYF. CDR3 DNA: TGCGCCAGCAGCCAGGCGACGTTAGTAGAGCAGTACTTC.

The J gene is TRBJ2-7, the V gene TRBV25-1; tentatively, D is TRBD2 (5 bases). Germline V gene sequence: CDR1 MGHDK, CDR2 SYGVNS. The CDR3 is made up of 13 amino acids. The V end lost 5 bases, the J end lost 9 bases, and 17 bases lay between the germline ends. In DNA, the CDR3 is TGTGCCAGCAGTCTATCCTCGGGGAACGGGCAGTACTTC. Protein product: CASSLSSGNGQYF.

The rearrangement uses TRBV5-1 and TRBJ1-1, with D unclear. The germline gives CDR1 SGHRS, CDR2 YFSETQ. The CDR3 is 14 amino acids. Trimming shortened V by 2 bases and J by 5 bases, and 13 bases separated the two germline ends. CDR3 loop: CASSFEGSRTEAFF. Written as DNA, the CDR3 is TGCGCCAGCAGCTTCGAGGGAAGTAGGACTGAAGCTTTCTTT.

About this clonotype: Mismatch with germline at one junction end may stem from a read error. V and J are TRBV20-1 and TRBJ2-1, with 10 nucleotides matching TRBD1. The end of the DNA fits TRBJ2-7 better, so the J call may be wrong. CDR3 length: 14 amino acids. Germline V gene data show CDR1 as DFQATT and CDR2 as SNEGSKA (reference sequence). The CDR3 nucleotides are TGCAGTGCAACCACCGGGACAGGGGCCTACAAGCAGTACTTC. It codes for CSATTGTGAYKQYF.

V and J are TRBV7-3 and TRBJ2-5, with D hard to call. V lost 8 bases to trimming and J lost 7 bases, with 5 bases between them. The CDR3 sequence is 9 residues long. Germline V gives CDR1 SGHTA, CDR2 FQGTGA. CDR3 sequence reads: CASVWTQYF. The DNA of the CDR3 is TGTGCCAGCGTCTGGACCCAGTACTTC.

This clonotype was recorded a few times. The chain joins TRBV7-9 to TRBJ2-1; D unclear. Trimming stripped 5 bases from V and 6 bases from J, with 11 bases between. CDR3 length: 13 residues. The germline CDR1 and CDR2 sequences are SEHNR and FQNEAQ (reference sequence). The CDR3 is CASSPTLSNEQFF. CDR3 nucleotides: TGTGCCAGCAGCCCGACTCTATCCAATGAGCAGTTCTTC.

V is TRBV4-1 and J is TRBJ1-1, with a possible D match to TRBD1 (5 bases). The CDR3 has 15 amino acids. V lost 3 bases, J lost 3 bases, and 14 bases lay in between. Germline V lookup: CDR1 MGHRA, CDR2 YSYEKL. The CDR3 spells CASSQTPREYTEAFF. In DNA form, the CDR3 reads TGCGCCAGCAGCCAGACACCCAGGGAATACACTGAAGCTTTCTTT.

To note about this clonotype: Its ends do not fully match the called genes, so a read error is possible. This rearrangement joins TRBV6-5 to TRBJ2-3; 7 bases map to TRBD2. Germline V lookup: CDR1 MNHEY, CDR2 SVGAGI. The CDR3 contains 13 residues. DNA for the CDR3: TGTACCAGCAGCATTGGACTAGGTGGTACGCAGTATTTT. Translation: CTSSIGLGGTQYF.